A selection of T cell receptor beta chains follows, all from one sample in a study of blood T cell repertoires in COVID-19. Assay: immunoSEQ multiplex PCR; the TCRdb copy retains only in-frame clones and omits some. Among 150,000 to 200,000 clones listed, around nine tenths were seen once. The sample taken for sequencing was peripheral blood. The receptors originated from a man in his 70s with acute or convalescent COVID-19. The CDR3 runs from the conserved cysteine through the conserved F or W. Fields, in order: D gene, V gene, J gene, clone size, CDR3 DNA, CDR3 protein. D genes are given only for firm matches. Expanded clones are given a class, and other clones once, few, many or no size at all.

NA	TRBV9	TRBJ2-1	NA	TGTGCCAGCAGCGTACTACCAGGTTACAATGAGCAGTTCTTC	CASSVLPGYNEQFF
TRBD2	TRBV29-1	TRBJ2-3	NA	TGCAGCGTTGGAGCGGGGGACCGCACAGATACGCAGTATTTT	CSVGAGDRTDTQYF
TRBD1	TRBV29-1	TRBJ2-7	NA	TGCAGCGTTGGTTGGACAGGGGGCGGCGAGCAGTACTTC	CSVGWTGGGEQYF
NA	TRBV27	TRBJ2-5	NA	TGTGCCAGCAGTTTAGGAGTTTTTGGGACCCAGTACTTC	CASSLGVFGTQYF
NA	TRBV28	TRBJ1-2	NA	TGTGCCAGCACGGCGGGGAGTGGCTACACCTTC	CASTAGSGYTF
NA	TRBV3-1/TRBV3-2	TRBJ2-5	NA	TGTGCCAGCAGCCAAGACGGGCAAGAGACCCAGTACTTC	CASSQDGQETQYF
TRBD2	TRBV9	TRBJ2-1	NA	TGTGCCAGCAGCGCCCGACTAGCGGGGGGGCCGGTTGAGCAGTTCTTC	CASSARLAGGPVEQFF
NA	TRBV28	TRBJ1-3	NA	TGTGCCAGCAGGGCAGGGTCCAACTCTGGAAACACCATATATTTT	CASRAGSNSGNTIYF
TRBD1	TRBV7-2	TRBJ1-2	NA	TGTGCCAGCAGCTTATCCTGGACAGGGGGCTATGGCTACACCTTC	CASSLSWTGGYGYTF
NA	TRBV27	TRBJ2-1	NA	TGTGCCAGCAGTATCAGGTTGGACTCGATCTACAATGAGCAGTTCTTC	CASSIRLDSIYNEQFF
NA	TRBV7-2	TRBJ1-6	once	TGTGCCAGCAGCTTTCGGAGGCCCGGTTTTGGTTCACCCCTCCACTTT	CASSFRRPGFGSPLHF
NA	TRBV13	TRBJ2-2	NA	TGTGCCAGCAGCTTAGGTGTGGGGCCGAACACCGGGGAGCTGTTTTTT	CASSLGVGPNTGELFF
NA	TRBV24-1	TRBJ2-6	once	TGTGCCACCAGTGATTTCAGATCGGCAGGAACCCTTGGGGCCAACGTCCTGACTTTC	CATSDFRSAGTLGANVLTF
TRBD1	TRBV5-1	TRBJ2-5	NA	TGCGCCAGCAGCCGACAGGGGATCCGAGAGACCCAGTACTTC	CASSRQGIRETQYF
NA	TRBV5-4	TRBJ2-2	NA	TGTGCCAGCAGCTTGGACAGGTCGGCCGGGGAGCTGTTTTTT	CASSLDRSAGELFF
TRBD1	TRBV7-2	TRBJ1-1	NA	TGTGCCAGCAGCTTATTGACAGGGACCACTGAAGCTTTCTTT	CASSLLTGTTEAFF
TRBD1	TRBV4-1	TRBJ2-2	NA	TGCGCCAGCAGCCAGAGGACAGGGTTCGGGGAGCTGTTTTTT	CASSQRTGFGELFF
TRBD1	TRBV5-1	TRBJ1-4	NA	TGCGCCAGCAGCTTGGAAGGGGGCTCTGAAAAACTGTTTTTT	CASSLEGGSEKLFF
NA	TRBV5-8	TRBJ2-7	NA	TGTGCCAGCAGCTTAGAACAGGCGTCGAACGAGCAGTACTTC	CASSLEQASNEQYF
NA	TRBV5-4	TRBJ1-6	NA	TGTGCCAGCAGCTTGGCCGGGGGAAGCCCCCTCCACTTT	CASSLAGGSPLHF
NA	TRBV10-2	TRBJ2-7	NA	TGCGCCAGCAGTGACAGCTACGAGCAGTACTTC	CASSDSYEQYF
NA	TRBV19	TRBJ1-6	few	TGTGCCAGTACCCCAGACTTCTCCTATAATTCACCCCTCCACTTT	CASTPDFSYNSPLHF
NA	TRBV5-1	TRBJ1-1	few	TGCGCCAGCAGCCTCCAGGCTCAGAACACTGAAGCTTTCTTT	CASSLQAQNTEAFF
NA	TRBV5-5	TRBJ1-5	NA	TGTGCCAGCAGCTTAGGGAGGTTGGGGGAGGTAGCGGCCCAGCATTTT	CASSLGRLGEVAAQHF
NA	TRBV7-2	TRBJ2-7	NA	TGTGCCAGCAGCTTATCTCGGGGGACTTCCTACGAGCAGTACTTC	CASSLSRGTSYEQYF
NA	TRBV18	TRBJ1-1	NA	TGTGCCAGCTCATCCTACACTGAAGCTTTCTTT	CASSSYTEAFF
NA	TRBV7-8	TRBJ1-2	NA	TGTGCCAGCAGCCAGAACCGGGACACAAGCCTCTATAAAGGCTACACCTTC	CASSQNRDTSLYKGYTF
NA	TRBV3-1/TRBV3-2	TRBJ2-5	NA	TGTGCCAGCAGCCGACACGGGGTTAAGGAGACCCAGTACTTC	CASSRHGVKETQYF
NA	TRBV19	TRBJ2-3	NA	TGTGCCAGTAGTATCCCCCCAACAGATACGCAGTATTTT	CASSIPPTDTQYF
NA	TRBV7-3	TRBJ1-1	once	TGTGATTCGGTCGGGGGTTGGAACACTGAAGCTTTCTTT	CDSVGGWNTEAFF